Sequencing of this TCR beta chain was carried out in a study of T cell responses to AZD1222 COVID-19 vaccine (dated by TCRdb to 2020 to 2023). For the study in its entirety: TCR sequencing covered 233 trial participants: 200 to 220 given two doses of AZD1222 and approximately 26 given two doses of MenACWY control vaccine. Trial participants were enrolled by age into 18-55, 56-69 and 70-plus year subgroups, with approximately 150, 30 and 60 TCR-sequenced participants respectively. Study-level results and caveats: No day 14 peak-response samples were available, so repertoires were characterized only after the peak T cell response. Reportedly, close to half of the unique spike-specific TCRs recognized epitopes lying outside the regions that are mutated in the B.1.351 and B.1.1.7 variants. Participants were mostly white British and included more females than males, and it was suggested by the authors that clonal diversity may have been underestimated. The 56-69-year group was small, and its depth increase did not reach significance, likely because of low power. Conclusions about previously exposed vaccinees were limited because only five to seven AZD1222 recipients were SARS-CoV-2 seropositive at baseline. The whole spike protein was spanned by vaccine-associated CD4 TCRs, and dominant responses were seen in regions 160-218 and 743-854. After two AZD1222 doses, spike-specific TCR breadth and depth were significantly higher than at day 0 and than in MenACWY recipients.

In the paper's terms, the time point label means: about 28 days (+/-7) after the second vaccine dose. This sample's treatment or condition label indicates: meningococcal conjugate vaccine given as trial control. Vaccinee samples came from UK trials COV001 and COV002, including a single-blind randomized controlled phase 2/3 trial of AZD1222 (ChAdOx1 nCoV-19) in healthy adults. Trial participant PBMC samples were collected at day 0 and day 28 after the second dose for TCRbeta chain sequencing. The CDR3 holds 16 amino acids from the cysteine to the phenylalanine. Only CDR3 DNA is held: 48 bases, read in frame from base 1. The germline V gene (reference sequence) sets CDR1 to SGHNT and CDR2 to YYREEE. V ends up 0 bases short and J 9 bases short, with an unmatched junction base count of 7. The CDR3 regions of human TCRbeta chains were analyzed by immunosequencing. In the original analysis: Repertoire TCRs were matched against a reference library of SARS-CoV-2-specific TCRs generated with the MIRA antigen-specificity platform. Breadth meant the fraction of unique TCRs that were SARS-CoV-2-associated, whereas depth meant the fraction of total T cells that were SARS-CoV-2-associated. Each spike-specific TCR was assigned to its reactive spike region and to a CD4 or CD8 class using the MIRA data. Log10-transformed breadth and depth values were compared by one-way ANOVA with Sidak's multiple comparisons tests. TCRdb provides this immuneACCESS table in a form limited to in-frame rearrangements. Some clones are lacking; in checked studies, under half of them reflect an unresolved V gene, and why the rest are absent is not known. For V, J and clone size, that table is used; D and trimming come from the DNA. The sample table contains roughly 97,000 clones; only one count was recorded for approximately 86% of them. Less than 4% of the sample lies in the top ten.

Comment on this clone: Its antigen target is currently unknown. Nothing much larger sits one base from this clone, and base qualities are not available.

The source of this sequence is an adult who received the MenACWY meningococcal vaccine as a control. The chain joins TRBV5-4 to TRBJ2-1, and 12 junction bases match TRBD2. This material consisted of peripheral blood, taken 28 days after the second dose of the MenACWY control vaccine. The sequenced DNA: TGTGCCAGCAGCTTGGCGTCGACTAGCGGGGGCTTTGAGCAGTTCTTC. Translated, this gives CASSLASTSGGFEQFF.